What follows are 29 T cell receptor beta chains derived from one specimen sequenced in a study of cytomegalovirus exposure and HLA in healthy donors. The PCR contained 60 Vbeta and 13 Jbeta primers. The assay was immunoSEQ multiplex PCR, and TCRdb's table has in-frame clones only and misses some. This table holds tens of thousands of clones. The sequenced material came from PBMCs. The receptor set was obtained from a male donor in good health and CMV-seronegative.

The chain has TRBV27 and TRBJ2-1; a possible D gene is TRBD2 (5 bases). The CDR3 runs to 15 residues. Per germline, CDR1 MNHEY and CDR2 SMNVEV (reference sequence). V dropped 2 bases and J dropped 7 bases, with 15 bases sitting between them. CDR3: CASSLVGITGNEQFF. DNA for the CDR3: TGTGCCAGCAGTTTAGTCGGGATAACCGGGAATGAGCAGTTCTTC.

The chain uses TRBV7-3 and TRBJ1-2; 7 nucleotides agree with TRBD1. Germline CDR1 reads SGHTA; CDR2 reads FQGTGA. Trimming at V came to 5 bases and at J to 6 bases, leaving 12 bases not matched to a gene. The CDR3 has 15 amino acids. This chain's CDR3 is CASSPTVGGTDGYTF. The CDR3 region has the DNA TGTGCCAGCAGCCCAACCGTGGGCGGGACAGATGGCTACACCTTC.

The V and J genes are TRBV4-2 and TRBJ2-7; D not resolved. This CDR3 is built from 14 residues. In germline, CDR1 is LGHNA, CDR2 YNFKEQ. Trimming left V 2 bases short and J 5 bases short, with 13 bases between. Written as DNA, the CDR3 is TGTGCCAGCAGCCAAATACTTGCAGGCCACGAGCAGTACTTC. It encodes CASSQILAGHEQYF.

V usage is TRBV4-2 and J usage is TRBJ2-3; D unclear. The CDR3 runs 15 residues. The V gene's germline CDR1 is LGHNA and CDR2 YNFKEQ. V lost 0 bases and J 5 bases, leaving 12 bases between the germline ends. The CDR3 DNA sequence: TGTGCCAGCAGCCAAGACCGGGTAGTCAAAGATACGCAGTATTTT. Translating gives CASSQDRVVKDTQYF.

The J gene is TRBJ2-7, the V gene TRBV2, with 9 bases fitting TRBD1. Germline V CDR1 and CDR2: SNHLY, FYNNEI. The CDR3 is 15 residues long. Losses at the gene ends were 3 bases for V and 5 bases for J; bases not matched to a gene: 8. CDR3 sequence: CASSEGSTGGDEQYF. CDR3 nucleotides: TGTGCCAGCAGTGAGGGGAGCACAGGGGGCGACGAGCAGTACTTC.

The V call is TRBV2, the J call TRBJ2-7; D not certain. CDR3 length: 13 amino acids. V was cut by 4 bases and J by 5 bases, with 12 bases left in between. Germline V gives CDR1 SNHLY, CDR2 FYNNEI. The CDR3 reads CASSAQYGHEQYF. The DNA for the CDR3 is TGTGCCAGCAGTGCCCAGTATGGGCACGAGCAGTACTTC.

The chain combines TRBV11-2 with TRBJ1-2; TRBD1 matches at 7 bases. CDR1 and CDR2 (germline): SGHAT, FQNNGV. V was pared by 4 bases and J by 4 bases, with 9 bases of the junction left unmatched. The CDR3 spans 15 residues. CDR3 amino acids: CASSSWTGRSYGYTF. The CDR3 DNA reads TGTGCCAGCAGCTCTTGGACAGGTCGGTCCTATGGCTACACCTTC. Filled out from reference TRBV11-2 and TRBJ1-2, the complete variable domain reads EAGVAQSPRYKIIEKRQSVAFWCNPISGHATLYWYQQILGQGPKLLIQFQNNGVVDDSQLPKDRFSAERLKGVDSTLKIQPAKLEDSAVYLCASSSWTGRSYGYTFGSGTRLTVV.

The chain joins TRBV18 to TRBJ2-5, with a tentative D call TRBD1 (6 bases). The CDR3 consists of 14 residues. Germline V gives CDR1 KGHSH, CDR2 LQKENI. Trimming stripped 2 bases from V and 5 bases from J, with 12 bases between. In DNA form, the CDR3 reads TGTGCCAGCTCACCAGGGGGCCTCTGGGAGACCCAGTACTTC. Translated: CASSPGGLWETQYF.

The rearrangement links TRBV28 to TRBJ1-1, with 9 positions matching TRBD1. Trimming took 10 bases from V and 7 from J; bases not matched to a gene: 16. CDR1 MDHEN and CDR2 SYDVKM come from the germline V gene. CDR3 length equals 15 residues. In DNA, the CDR3 is TGTGCCACAACCGGGCCGGGACAGGGCCTGAATGAAGCTTTCTTT. This sequence encodes CATTGPGQGLNEAFF.

The chain recombines TRBV28 with TRBJ2-7, with D perhaps TRBD1 (6 bases). V shed 9 bases and J shed 12 bases, with 24 bases lying between them. The CDR3 extends over 13 amino acids. The germline V gene has CDR1 MDHEN and CDR2 SYDVKM. The CDR3 coding sequence is TGTGCCAGTTCTCCCCCAATTAGGGGACACCTGTACTTC. As protein: CASSPPIRGHLYF.

The rearrangement links TRBV5-1 to TRBJ2-3, with D uncertain. The CDR3 is 11 amino acids. Per germline, CDR1 SGHRS and CDR2 YFSETQ. The V gene lost 2 bases and the J gene lost 5 bases, with 3 bases spanning the gap. CDR3 amino acids: CASSFRDTQYF. The CDR3 region has the DNA TGCGCCAGCAGCTTCCGAGATACGCAGTATTTT.

The gene calls are TRBV7-9 and TRBJ2-4; 7 bases match TRBD1. Germline assignment: CDR1 SEHNR and CDR2 FQNEAQ (reference sequence). V lost 4 bases and J lost 8; bases outside the gene matches: 14. This CDR3 has 16 residues. The CDR3 spells CASSSYRDRGGHIQYF. The CDR3, as DNA: TGTGCCAGCAGCTCTTACCGGGACAGAGGGGGACACATTCAGTACTTC.

The genes are TRBV13 and TRBJ2-5, with D perhaps TRBD1 (7 bases). Germline CDR1 PRHDT, CDR2 FYEKMQ (reference sequence). V shed 5 bases and J shed 5 bases, with 15 bases lying between them. The length of the CDR3 is 14 residues. CDR3 sequence: CASSERRGRETQYF. The CDR3, as DNA: TGTGCCAGCAGCGAGAGGAGGGGGCGGGAGACCCAGTACTTC.

V and J are TRBV7-2 and TRBJ2-5; 12 bases align to TRBD2. Germline trimming cut 5 bases from V and 5 bases from J; bases unmatched to any gene: 9. CDR1 is SGHTA and CDR2 is FQGNSA in the germline V gene. The CDR3 loop spans 16 amino acids. The CDR3 loop reads CASSPRLAGAVETQYF. Written as DNA, the CDR3 is TGTGCCAGCAGCCCTAGACTAGCGGGAGCGGTGGAGACCCAGTACTTC.

The chain couples TRBV25-1 to TRBJ2-7; D gene ambiguous. This CDR3 contains 15 residues. CDR1 and CDR2 from the germline V gene are MGHDK and SYGVNS. The V end lost 4 bases, the J end lost 2 bases, and 15 bases lay between the germline ends. CDR3 residues: CASSARPLSAYEQYF. For the CDR3, the DNA is TGTGCCAGCAGTGCTCGTCCCTTGAGCGCCTACGAGCAGTACTTC.

The rearrangement uses TRBV18 and TRBJ1-1; 9 nucleotides agree with TRBD1. Germline values: CDR1 KGHSH, CDR2 LQKENI. The CDR3 covers 16 residues. After removal of 6 bases from V and 0 bases from J, the junction contained 8 bases not matched to a gene. Here the CDR3 reads CASSRGQGNMNTEAFF. In nucleotides, the CDR3 is TGTGCCAGCTCCCGAGGACAGGGGAACATGAACACTGAAGCTTTCTTT.

The V gene is TRBV5-1, the J gene TRBJ2-3; tentatively, D is TRBD2 (6 bases). Trimming removed 4 bases from V and 1 base from J, with 22 bases in between. This CDR3 comprises 18 residues. Germline V CDR1 and CDR2: SGHRS, YFSETQ. CDR3 amino acids: CASSDLGTRGEGTDTQYF. The DNA of the CDR3 is TGCGCCAGCAGCGATCTTGGAACGCGCGGGGAAGGCACAGATACGCAGTATTTT.

The chain employs TRBV6-5 and TRBJ2-2; D possibly corresponds to TRBD2 (5 bases). V lost 6 bases, J lost 1 base, and 9 bases lay in between. This CDR3 contains 14 residues. The germline V gene encodes CDR1 MNHEY and CDR2 SVGAGI. The CDR3 DNA reads TGTGCCAGCAGAGGACTTGAGAACACCGGGGAGCTGTTTTTT. Its protein product is CASRGLENTGELFF.

Judged by frequency, this clone is medium-sized. Written as DNA, the CDR3 is TGTGCCAGCAGTGAATCTGGGGGAGGTTCGGGAAATACGCAGTATTTT. As protein: CASSESGGGSGNTQYF. The chain joins TRBV6-4 to TRBJ2-3; D possibly corresponds to TRBD2 (6 bases). Germline CDR1 and CDR2: MRHNA and SNTAGT. CDR3 size: 16 residues. The V and J ends lost 3 bases and 7 bases respectively, with 20 bases between them.

This sequence joins TRBV27 and TRBJ1-2; possible D gene TRBD1, 6 bases. CDR1 MNHEY and CDR2 SMNVEV come from the germline V gene (reference sequence). V was shortened by 4 bases and J by 13 bases, with 13 bases between the two germline ends. The CDR3 contains 11 residues. Written as DNA, the CDR3 is TGTGCCAGCAGTTCGGGGGGCCCTGTCACCTTC. Translating it yields CASSSGGPVTF.

The rearrangement joins TRBV6-5 to TRBJ1-2; tentative D call: TRBD1 (5 bases). Trimming took off 5 bases at V and 5 bases at J, with 9 bases between the two ends. This CDR3 has 12 amino acids. Looked up from germline, CDR1 is MNHEY and CDR2 is SVGAGI. The CDR3 protein is CASSVGGYGYTF. In DNA form, the CDR3 reads TGTGCCAGCAGTGTGGGGGGGTATGGCTACACCTTC.

The J gene is TRBJ2-7, the V gene TRBV11-2, with 9 bases that match TRBD1. The germline CDR1 and CDR2 sequences are SGHAT and FQNNGV. The length of the CDR3 is 14 residues. The V segment lost 4 bases and the J segment 5 bases; nucleotides outside the gene matches: 6. CDR3 nucleotide sequence: TGTGCCAGCAGCTCCTGGACAGGGGTGGACGAGCAGTACTTC. Translated, it gives CASSSWTGVDEQYF.

This chain links TRBV5-1 with TRBJ2-5; possible D gene TRBD1, 6 bases. CDR3 length: 14 amino acids. Trimming pared 4 bases from V and 3 bases from J, leaving 13 bases between. The germline gives CDR1 SGHRS, CDR2 YFSETQ. The CDR3 here is CASSPGTNKETQYF. CDR3 bases: TGCGCCAGCAGCCCCGGGACAAACAAAGAGACCCAGTACTTC.

This rearrangement joins TRBV19 to TRBJ1-5; 8 bases match TRBD1. Trimming took 7 bases from V and 6 from J; bases not matched to a gene: 11. Per germline, CDR1 LNHDA and CDR2 SQIVND (reference sequence). The CDR3 covers 15 residues. The CDR3 DNA follows: TGTGCCAGTAAAGGCAGGGGGCGCAGGGGTCAGCCCCAGCATTTT. The encoded protein is CASKGRGRRGQPQHF.

This chain links TRBV5-4 with TRBJ2-1, with a weak D call TRBD2 (6 bases). V lost 2 bases and J lost 5, with 11 bases in between. Germline CDR1 and CDR2: SGHNT and YYREEE (reference sequence). This CDR3 comprises 14 residues. CDR3 DNA sequence: TGTGCCAGCAGCTTTAATACGGGGGACAATGAGCAGTTCTTC. Translated, it gives CASSFNTGDNEQFF. Full variable domain (rest looked up from reference TRBV5-4 and TRBJ2-1): ETGVTQSPTHLIKTRGQQVTLRCSSQSGHNTVSWYQQALGQGPQFIFQYYREEENGRGNFPPRFSGLQFPNYSSELNVNALELDDSALYLCASSFNTGDNEQFFGPGTRLTVL.

The chain is built from TRBV27 and TRBJ2-1; D unclear. The CDR3 extends over 14 amino acids. Per germline, CDR1 MNHEY and CDR2 SMNVEV (reference sequence). Trimming removed 5 bases from V and 5 bases from J, with 13 bases in between. This chain's CDR3 is CASSLFWADNEQFF. As DNA, the CDR3 is TGTGCCAGCAGTCTTTTCTGGGCAGACAATGAGCAGTTCTTC.

The rearrangement uses TRBV7-9 and TRBJ2-3, with D perhaps matching TRBD1 (6 bases). The V gene's germline CDR1 is SEHNR and CDR2 FQNEAQ (reference sequence). V was clipped by 6 bases and J by 10 bases, with 14 bases between them. The CDR3 has 12 amino acids. The CDR3 here is CASRGPGDSQYF. For the CDR3, the DNA is TGTGCCAGCAGGGGACCAGGGGATTCGCAGTATTTT.

The J gene is TRBJ1-4, the V gene TRBV18; weak D call: TRBD1 (5 bases). The CDR3 has 16 amino acids. Per the germline V gene, CDR1 is KGHSH and CDR2 is LQKENI. Trimming stripped 4 bases from V and 0 bases from J, with 12 bases between. In DNA form, the CDR3 reads TGTGCCAGCTCACTCCCGTCGGGGGCAACTAATGAAAAACTGTTTTTT. Translated: CASSLPSGATNEKLFF.

V usage is TRBV5-6 and J usage is TRBJ1-5; D is unclear. Trimming removed 3 bases from V and 7 bases from J, with 8 bases in between. Germline CDR1 SGHDT, CDR2 YYEEEE. The CDR3 is 12 residues long. CDR3 bases: TGTGCCAGCAGCTCCGTTCGGCAGCCCCAGCATTTT. Its protein product is CASSSVRQPQHF.